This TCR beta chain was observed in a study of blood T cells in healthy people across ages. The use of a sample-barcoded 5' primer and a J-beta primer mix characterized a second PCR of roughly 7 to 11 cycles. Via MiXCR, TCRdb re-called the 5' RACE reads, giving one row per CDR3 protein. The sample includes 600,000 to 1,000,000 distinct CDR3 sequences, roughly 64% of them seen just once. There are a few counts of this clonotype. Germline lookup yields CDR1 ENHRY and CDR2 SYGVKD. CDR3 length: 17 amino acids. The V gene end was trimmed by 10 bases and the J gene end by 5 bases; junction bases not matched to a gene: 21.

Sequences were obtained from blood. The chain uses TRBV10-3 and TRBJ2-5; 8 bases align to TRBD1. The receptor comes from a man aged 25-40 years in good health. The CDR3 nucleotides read TGTGCCACCAAGGGAGCAACAGGGGGAGGTCCTCAGGAGACCCAGTACTTC. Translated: CATKGATGGGPQETQYF.